This T cell receptor (beta chain) was sequenced during a study of shared clonotypes between healthy human individuals. Overall study results and limits: Naive subsets usually exceeded memory subsets in estimated richness. The low donor count limited represented genetic and exposure-history diversity.

Turning to this clone: The target antigen is unknown.

The germline CDR1 and CDR2 sequences are MDHEN and SYDVKM. CDR3 length equals 16 residues. J lost 4 bases, V lost 9 bases, and 12 bases had no gene match. 200 to 250 ng DNA, approximately 31,000 T cell genomes, went into each sorted-subset replicate PCR. Sequencing used immunoSEQ multiplex PCR; TCRdb keeps in-frame clones, though not all of them. Among under 2.5 million clones, around 92% were seen once, and the ten largest hold 0.37%. Specimen: naive CD4+ T cells from PBMCs. Subset meaning: CD45RA+ positively selected. The chain recombines TRBV28 with TRBJ1-2; 12 positions match TRBD1. The sequence was obtained from a man younger than 35 in good health. Some clones in this sample may be carry-over from other donors' samples. The CDR3 DNA sequence: TGTGCCAGTTTCGCCGGGACAGGGGGCTTCGGCTATGGCTACACCTTC. This translates into CASFAGTGGFGYGYTF.